The rows below give T cell receptor beta chains drawn from one sample of a study of beta chain features in type 1 diabetes. The protocol was immunoSEQ multiplex PCR, while the TCRdb copy is restricted to in-frame clones and leaves out a portion. Here the sample spans over 500,000 clones, about 14% being singletons. Sequencing was performed on naive CD4+ T cells from blood. Source of these receptors: a man younger than 35 in good health. CDR3s include the opening cysteine and the closing phenylalanine or tryptophan. D genes are given only for firm matches. Expanded clones are given a class, and other clones once, few, many or no size at all.

v_call	d_call	clone_size	j_call	cdr3_aa	cdr3_nt
TRBV6-5	TRBD2	NA	TRBJ2-7	CASITAGGNEQYF	TGTGCCAGCATCACAGCGGGAGGAAACGAGCAGTACTTC
TRBV7-2	NA	NA	TRBJ2-1	CASSLRPKDSAYNEQFF	TGTGCCAGCAGCCTAAGACCTAAGGACAGCGCCTACAATGAGCAGTTCTTC
TRBV6-5	NA	NA	TRBJ2-1	CASSRDASYNEQFF	TGTGCCAGCAGTCGGGACGCAAGTTACAATGAGCAGTTCTTC
TRBV10-3	NA	few	TRBJ2-1	CAINPGGRAYNEQFF	TGTGCCATCAACCCCGGCGGGCGGGCCTACAATGAGCAGTTCTTC
TRBV6-6	TRBD1	few	TRBJ2-2	CASVARGRNGELFF	TGTGCCAGCGTAGCCAGGGGGCGTAACGGGGAGCTGTTTTTT
TRBV30	TRBD2	NA	TRBJ2-1	CARETSGRRNEQFF	TGTGCCCGGGAAACTAGCGGGAGGCGCAATGAGCAGTTCTTC
TRBV27	TRBD2	NA	TRBJ2-1	CASSLSARGGGFTNEQFF	TGTGCCAGCAGTTTATCGGCCCGGGGGGGCGGGTTCACCAATGAGCAGTTCTTC
TRBV28	TRBD1	NA	TRBJ2-7	CASRQGPYEQYF	TGTGCCAGCAGACAGGGGCCCTACGAGCAGTACTTC
TRBV19	TRBD2	few	TRBJ2-7	CASSRTSVYEQYF	TGTGCCAGTAGTCGGACTAGTGTCTACGAGCAGTACTTC
TRBV19	NA	many	TRBJ2-3	CASTMQFLTDTQYF	TGTGCCAGTACCATGCAGTTCCTCACAGATACGCAGTATTTT
TRBV18	NA	NA	TRBJ1-1	CASSPSPAEAFF	TGCGCCAGCTCACCAAGCCCAGCGGAAGCTTTCTTT
TRBV6-5	NA	NA	TRBJ1-5	CASRLLRGSNQPQHF	TGTGCCAGCAGGTTACTCCGGGGTAGCAATCAGCCCCAGCATTTT
TRBV28	NA	NA	TRBJ2-5	CASSTRRGRKETQYF	TGTGCCAGCAGTACTCGTCGGGGGCGAAAGGAGACCCAGTACTTC
TRBV29-1	NA	NA	TRBJ2-5	CSGTGTPETQYF	TGCAGCGGAACAGGGACCCCAGAGACCCAGTACTTC
TRBV28	NA	few	TRBJ1-1	CASSSHMNTEAFF	TGTGCCAGCAGTTCTCATATGAACACTGAAGCTTTCTTT
TRBV29-1	TRBD1	NA	TRBJ2-7	CSVEGQGVYEQYF	TGCAGCGTTGAAGGACAGGGTGTCTACGAGCAGTACTTC
TRBV27	NA	NA	TRBJ2-2	CASSQVPTGELFF	TGTGCCAGCAGCCAGGTCCCCACCGGGGAGCTGTTTTTT
TRBV19	NA	NA	TRBJ1-4	CASIGVIGKLFF	TGTGCCAGTATAGGAGTTATCGGAAAACTGTTTTTT
TRBV29-1	NA	few	TRBJ2-5	CSVAGRLQETQYF	TGCAGCGTCGCGGGACGCCTCCAAGAGACCCAGTACTTC
TRBV4-3	NA	few	TRBJ2-1	CASSHGKGSQTLGSYNEQFF	TGCGCCAGCAGCCATGGAAAAGGGTCCCAAACACTAGGCTCCTACAATGAGCAGTTCTTC
TRBV25-1	NA	NA	TRBJ1-5	CASSDSRVDQPQHF	TGTGCCAGCAGTGATTCCAGGGTTGATCAGCCCCAGCATTTT
TRBV11-2	NA	NA	TRBJ2-7	CASSLDRGFSYEQYF	TGTGCCAGCAGCTTAGATAGGGGCTTTTCCTACGAGCAGTACTTC
TRBV4-3	NA	NA	TRBJ1-1	CASSRGGEAFF	TGCGCCAGCAGCCGCGGGGGCGAAGCTTTCTTT
TRBV4-3	NA	few	TRBJ1-2	CASSQGRHLSYGYTF	TGCGCCAGCAGCCAAGGGAGACACCTAAGCTATGGCTACACCTTC